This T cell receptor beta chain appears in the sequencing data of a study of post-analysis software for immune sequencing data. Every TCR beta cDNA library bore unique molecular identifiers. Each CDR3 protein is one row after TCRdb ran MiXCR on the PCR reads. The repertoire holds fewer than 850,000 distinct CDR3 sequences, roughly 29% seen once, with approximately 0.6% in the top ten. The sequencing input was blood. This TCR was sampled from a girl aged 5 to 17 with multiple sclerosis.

CDR3 nucleotide sequence: TGCAGTGCTGTACCACCTGATGAAGGGAACACTGAAGCTTTCTTT. Translation gives CSAVPPDEGNTEAFF. The gene calls are TRBV20-1 and TRBJ1-1; D call uncertain. The CDR3 sequence is 15 residues long. The germline V and J ends were trimmed by 5 bases and 1 base, with 17 bases remaining between them. CDR1 DFQATT and CDR2 SNEGSKA come from the germline V gene (reference sequence).